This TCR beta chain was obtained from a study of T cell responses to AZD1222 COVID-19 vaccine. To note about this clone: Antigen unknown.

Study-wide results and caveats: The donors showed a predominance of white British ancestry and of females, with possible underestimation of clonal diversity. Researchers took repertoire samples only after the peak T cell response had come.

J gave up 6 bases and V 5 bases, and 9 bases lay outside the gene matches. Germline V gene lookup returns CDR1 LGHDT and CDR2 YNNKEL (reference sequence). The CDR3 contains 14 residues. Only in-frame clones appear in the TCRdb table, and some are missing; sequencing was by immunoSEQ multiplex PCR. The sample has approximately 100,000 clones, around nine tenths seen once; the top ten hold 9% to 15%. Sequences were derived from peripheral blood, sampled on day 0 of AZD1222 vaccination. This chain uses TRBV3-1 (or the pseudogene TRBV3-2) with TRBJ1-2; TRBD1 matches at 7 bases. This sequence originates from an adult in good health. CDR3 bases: TGTGCCAGCAGCGAAAGAAACAGGGGCGATGGCTACACCTTC. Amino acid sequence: CASSERNRGDGYTF.